The sequence of this TCR beta chain was determined in a study of T cell changes during pregnancy in multiple sclerosis. There are 15 residues in the CDR3. Germline V gives CDR1 MNHEY, CDR2 SMNVEV (reference sequence). V dropped 0 bases and J dropped 5 bases, with 13 bases sitting between them. Assay: immunoSEQ multiplex PCR; the TCRdb copy retains only in-frame clones and omits some. This table has tens of thousands of clones, around 89% appearing once. Here the sequenced sample was CD8+ T cells from peripheral blood mononuclear cells, taken in the third trimester of pregnancy. V and J are TRBV27 and TRBJ1-2, with unresolved D. The sequence derives from a female donor with multiple sclerosis, enrolled in a pregnancy study. Here the CDR3 DNA reads TGTGCCAGCAGTTTATCGGCCGGGATGCCTTATGGCTACACCTTC. Protein: CASSLSAGMPYGYTF.